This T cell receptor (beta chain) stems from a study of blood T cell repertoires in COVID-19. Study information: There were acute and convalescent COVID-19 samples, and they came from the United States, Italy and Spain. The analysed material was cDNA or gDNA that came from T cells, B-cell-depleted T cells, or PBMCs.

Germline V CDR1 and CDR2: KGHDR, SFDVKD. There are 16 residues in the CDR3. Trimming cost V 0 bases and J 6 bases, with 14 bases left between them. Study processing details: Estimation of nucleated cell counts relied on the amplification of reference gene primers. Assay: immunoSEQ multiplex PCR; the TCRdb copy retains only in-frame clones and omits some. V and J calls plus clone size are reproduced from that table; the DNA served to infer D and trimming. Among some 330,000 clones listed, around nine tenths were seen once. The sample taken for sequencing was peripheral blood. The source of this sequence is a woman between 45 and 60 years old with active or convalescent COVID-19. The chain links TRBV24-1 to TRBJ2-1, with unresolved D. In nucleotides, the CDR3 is TGTGCCACCAGTGATTTGGCCAGCGCTTCACCCAATGAGCAGTTCTTC. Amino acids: CATSDLASASPNEQFF.